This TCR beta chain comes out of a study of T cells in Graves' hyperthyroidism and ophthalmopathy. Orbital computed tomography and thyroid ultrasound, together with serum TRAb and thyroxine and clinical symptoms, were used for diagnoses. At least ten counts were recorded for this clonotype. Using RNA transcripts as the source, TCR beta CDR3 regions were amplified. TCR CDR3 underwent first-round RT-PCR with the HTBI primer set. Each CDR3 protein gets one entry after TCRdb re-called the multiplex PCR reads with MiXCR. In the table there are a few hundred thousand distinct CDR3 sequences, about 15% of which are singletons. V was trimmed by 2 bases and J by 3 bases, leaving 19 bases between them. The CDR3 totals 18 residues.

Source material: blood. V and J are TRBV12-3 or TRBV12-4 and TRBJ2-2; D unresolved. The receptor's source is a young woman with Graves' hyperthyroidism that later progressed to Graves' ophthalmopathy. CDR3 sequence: CASSLRQESVRDTGELFF. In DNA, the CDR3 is TGTGCCAGCAGTTTACGGCAGGAGAGCGTAAGAGACACCGGGGAGCTGTTTTTT.